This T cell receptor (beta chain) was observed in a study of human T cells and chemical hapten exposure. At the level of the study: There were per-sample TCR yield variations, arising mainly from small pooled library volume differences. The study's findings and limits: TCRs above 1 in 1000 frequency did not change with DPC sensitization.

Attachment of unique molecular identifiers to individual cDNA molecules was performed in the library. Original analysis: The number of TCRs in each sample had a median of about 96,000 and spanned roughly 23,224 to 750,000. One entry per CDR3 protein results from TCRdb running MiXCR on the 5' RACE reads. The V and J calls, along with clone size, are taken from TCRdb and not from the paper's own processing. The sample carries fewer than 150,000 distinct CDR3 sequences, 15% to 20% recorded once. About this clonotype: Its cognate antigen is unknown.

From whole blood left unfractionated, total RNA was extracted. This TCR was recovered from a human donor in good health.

For the CDR3, the DNA is TGTGCCAGCAACCAAACGGCCGGGCCCCAGCATTTT. Amino acid sequence: CASNQTAGPQHF. V gene TRBV27 combines with J gene TRBJ1-5; D is undetermined. Trimming shortened V by 7 bases and J by 9 bases, and 13 bases separated the two germline ends. Germline assignment: CDR1 MNHEY and CDR2 SMNVEV (reference sequence). The CDR3 contains 12 residues.